Below, 24 T cell receptor beta chains from the same sample are listed, as sequenced in a study of T cell responses to AZD1222 COVID-19 vaccine. The assay was immunoSEQ multiplex PCR, and TCRdb's table has in-frame clones only and misses some. The repertoire holds under 150,000 clones, approximately 90% seen once, with roughly 3.6% in the top ten. Sample: peripheral blood, taken on day 0 of AZD1222 vaccination. The receptors derive from an adult in good health.

This chain links TRBV18 with TRBJ1-1, with 8 positions matching TRBD1. Trimming removed 3 bases from V and 6 bases from J; junction bases left unmatched: 3. The germline CDR1 and CDR2 sequences are KGHSH and LQKENI. The CDR3 consists of 13 residues. The DNA for the CDR3 is TGTGCCAGCTCACCTGTGGGACAGGCTGAAGCTTTCTTT. Its protein product is CASSPVGQAEAFF. The whole variable domain, remainder taken from reference TRBV18 and TRBJ1-1, is NAGVMQNPRHLVRRRGQEARLRCSPMKGHSHVYWYRQLPEEGLKFMVYLQKENIIDESGMPKERFSAEFPKEGPSILRIQQVVRGDSAAYFCASSPVGQAEAFFGQGTRLTVV.

The chain has TRBV19 and TRBJ1-2; 7 bases match TRBD1. V was clipped by 1 base and J by 6 bases; unmatched bases: 8. Looked up from germline, CDR1 is LNHDA and CDR2 is SQIVND (reference sequence). This CDR3 has 15 residues. The CDR3 nucleotides are TGTGCCAGTAGTATAGTAGGAGGACAGGTCGATGGCTACACCTTC. Translating gives CASSIVGGQVDGYTF.

The genes are TRBV6-2 or TRBV6-3 and TRBJ1-3; no clear D. Germline CDR1 reads MNHEY; CDR2 reads SVGEGT. The V end was cut by 0 bases, the J end by 0 bases, with 6 bases between. The CDR3 is 15 residues long. The CDR3, as DNA: TGTGCCAGCAGTTACTCGACGAGCTCTGGAAACACCATATATTTT. This gives the protein CASSYSTSSGNTIYF.

The CDR3 DNA sequence: TGTGCCATCAGTGAGGGCCCAGAGACCCAGTACTTC. Translating it yields CAISEGPETQYF. V usage is TRBV10-3 and J usage is TRBJ2-5; D is unclear. The CDR3 runs to 12 residues. Germline CDR1 and CDR2: ENHRY and SYGVKD. V gave up 2 bases and J gave up 4 bases, with 5 bases separating them.

This chain joins TRBV7-9 and TRBJ1-3; D is possibly TRBD1 (5 bases). The CDR3 loop spans 16 amino acids. V gave up 0 bases and J gave up 4 bases, with 13 bases separating them. Germline V gene sequence: CDR1 SEHNR, CDR2 FQNEAQ (reference sequence). CDR3 nucleotide sequence: TGTGCCAGCAGCTTAGCAGCCGGGACTGTCGGAAACACCATATATTTT. Amino acid sequence: CASSLAAGTVGNTIYF. Full variable domain (missing parts from reference TRBV7-9 and TRBJ1-3): DTGVSQNPRHKITKRGQNVTFRCDPISEHNRLYWYRQTLGQGPEFLTYFQNEAQLEKSRLLSDRFSAERPKGSFSTLEIQRTEQGDSAMYLCASSLAAGTVGNTIYFGEGSWLTVV.

Turning to this clone: A read error may account for a junction end that differs from germline. The rearrangement uses TRBV6-4 and TRBJ2-1, with 13 bases aligning to TRBD2. CDR3 size: 16 residues. Germline V gene lookup returns CDR1 MRHNA and CDR2 SNTAGT. The CDR3 here is CASPSSGTSGTGGCLF. CDR3 bases: TGTGCCAGCCCCTCTTCCGGGACTAGCGGGACCGGGGGGTGCCTCTTC.

The rearrangement uses TRBV25-1 and TRBJ2-2, with D maybe TRBD1 (5 bases). Germline values: CDR1 MGHDK, CDR2 SYGVNS. This CDR3 has 14 amino acids. With 3 bases removed from V and 7 bases from J, the gap between germline ends came to 12 bases. CDR3 coding DNA: TGTGCCAGCAGTGAGGTCAGGGCCGGCGGGGAGCTGTTTTTT. Protein: CASSEVRAGGELFF.

The chain joins TRBV19 to TRBJ1-4, with a possible D match to TRBD1 (6 bases). The CDR3 contains 15 residues. Trimming removed 4 bases from V and 7 bases from J, with 16 bases in between. Germline loops: CDR1 LNHDA, CDR2 SQIVND (reference sequence). The CDR3 bases are TGTGCCAGTAGTACACAGGGAGGTCCTACTGAAAAACTGTTTTTT. Its protein is CASSTQGGPTEKLFF.

This clone was observed many times. The chain has TRBV14 and TRBJ2-1; TRBD1 matches at 10 bases. CDR3 size: 14 residues. The germline CDR1 and CDR2 sequences are SGHDN and FVKESK. V shed 5 bases and J 6 bases; nucleotides not matched to a gene: 4. The CDR3, as DNA: TGTGCCAGCAGCGCCGGGACAGGGGCCAATGAGCAGTTCTTC. Its translation is CASSAGTGANEQFF.

A single count supports this clone. The J gene is TRBJ1-1, the V gene TRBV18; no firm D call. V was pared by 3 bases and J by 1 base, with 9 bases between. Germline CDR1 KGHSH, CDR2 LQKENI. CDR3 length: 14 residues. This CDR3 is CASSPSVENTEAFF. CDR3 DNA sequence: TGTGCCAGCTCACCTTCAGTCGAGAACACTGAAGCTTTCTTT.

The V call is TRBV19, the J call TRBJ1-6; 9 bases map to TRBD1. CDR1 is LNHDA and CDR2 is SQIVND in the germline V gene (reference sequence). Trimming cost V 5 bases and J 7 bases; bases outside gene matches: 6. The CDR3 is 15 amino acids. The chain's CDR3 is CASSQGQGKNSPLHF. Written as DNA, the CDR3 is TGTGCCAGTAGTCAAGGACAGGGGAAGAATTCACCCCTCCACTTT.

The chain links TRBV11-3 to TRBJ2-3; the D call may be TRBD1 or TRBD2 (5 bases each). Germline values: CDR1 SGHNT, CDR2 YENEEA. The CDR3 runs to 15 residues. Between the trimmed V and J ends, which lost 4 bases and 6 bases, there was a span of 17 bases. For the CDR3, the DNA is TGTGCCAGCAGCTCACCGGGACCAACCAGGGATACGCAGTATTTT. Its protein is CASSSPGPTRDTQYF.

This rearrangement joins TRBV20-1 to TRBJ2-7; D unresolved. The germline V and J ends were trimmed by 3 bases and 5 bases, with 11 bases remaining between them. Germline V lookup: CDR1 DFQATT, CDR2 SNEGSKA (reference sequence). The CDR3 is made up of 12 amino acids. The CDR3 loop is CSASQAGHEQYF. CDR3 in DNA: TGCAGTGCTAGTCAAGCAGGTCACGAGCAGTACTTC.

The V and J genes are TRBV9 and TRBJ1-5; D might be TRBD1 (5 bases). This CDR3 is 15 amino acids long. Looked up from germline, CDR1 is SGDLS and CDR2 is YYNGEE. Trimming pared 0 bases from V and 6 bases from J, leaving 13 bases between. CDR3 sequence reads: CASSVDEGAGQPQHF. The DNA of the CDR3 is TGTGCCAGCAGCGTAGATGAAGGGGCAGGTCAGCCCCAGCATTTT.

The chain joins TRBV24-1 to TRBJ2-3; D may be TRBD2 (6 bases). Trimming left V 3 bases short and J 1 base short, with 16 bases between. This CDR3 has 17 amino acids. Germline V gives CDR1 KGHDR, CDR2 SFDVKD. CDR3 DNA sequence: TGTGCCACCAGTGATCCCGGAGGGCGGACTGGCACAGATACGCAGTATTTT. This encodes CATSDPGGRTGTDTQYF.

The rearrangement joins TRBV7-2 to TRBJ1-2, with TRBD1 as a possible D gene (6 bases). Trimming removed 3 bases at V and 0 bases at J, with 11 bases between. Germline loops: CDR1 SGHTA, CDR2 FQGNSA. This CDR3 spans 15 amino acids. The CDR3 sequence: CASSFGQKANYGYTF. CDR3 sequence (DNA): TGTGCCAGCAGCTTTGGACAGAAGGCTAACTATGGCTACACCTTC.

The V and J genes are TRBV6-6 and TRBJ2-7; tentative D call: TRBD1 (6 bases). The CDR3 totals 12 residues. Deletions cut 6 bases from V and 7 bases from J, with 13 bases between. CDR1 is MNHNY, CDR2 SVGAGI, per germline (reference sequence). In DNA form, the CDR3 reads TGTGCCAGCAGAACAGGGATTCGGGAGCAGTACTTC. Protein product: CASRTGIREQYF.

This clone came up once. This rearrangement joins TRBV9 to TRBJ2-3; tentative D call: TRBD2 (5 bases). CDR1 and CDR2 from the germline V gene are SGDLS and YYNGEE. The length of the CDR3 is 15 residues. Between the trimmed V and J ends, which lost 3 bases and 2 bases, there was a span of 13 bases. CDR3 sequence reads: CASSGGGLYTDTQYF. DNA of the CDR3: TGTGCCAGCAGCGGTGGCGGGCTTTACACAGATACGCAGTATTTT.

This clone appeared a few times. The chain employs TRBV3-1 (or the pseudogene TRBV3-2) and TRBJ2-1, with D unresolved. The CDR3 covers 16 residues. V lost 0 bases, J lost 1 base, and 10 bases lay in between. In germline, CDR1 is LGHDT, CDR2 YNNKEL (reference sequence). CDR3 region: CASSQESGGSYNEQFF. CDR3 coding DNA: TGTGCCAGCAGCCAAGAATCGGGCGGTTCCTACAATGAGCAGTTCTTC.

The chain is built from TRBV5-1 and TRBJ2-7, with TRBD1 as a possible D gene (5 bases). Germline values: CDR1 SGHRS, CDR2 YFSETQ. V lost 2 bases and J 2 bases, leaving 8 bases between the germline ends. The CDR3 loop spans 13 amino acids. CDR3 loop: CASSLPTAYEQYF. The CDR3 coding sequence is TGCGCCAGCAGCTTACCGACAGCCTACGAGCAGTACTTC.

This chain joins TRBV7-2 and TRBJ2-3, with D unresolved. V was pared by 3 bases and J by 6 bases, with 10 bases between. This CDR3 region has 13 residues. Germline CDR1 is SGHTA and CDR2 is FQGNSA. CDR3 in DNA: TGTGCCAGCAGCTTCCTCAGCGCCGATACGCAGTATTTT. Translation: CASSFLSADTQYF.

The chain joins TRBV12-5 to TRBJ1-5; TRBD1 might be the D (6 bases). The CDR3 extends over 13 amino acids. Deletions cut 2 bases from V and 4 bases from J, with 6 bases between. The germline CDR1 and CDR2 sequences are LGHNT and FRNRAP. CDR3 sequence reads: CASGLTGNQPQHF. The CDR3, as DNA: TGTGCTAGTGGTTTGACAGGGAATCAGCCCCAGCATTTT.

The rearrangement uses TRBV2 and TRBJ1-1; D unresolved. This CDR3 region has 13 residues. Germline V gene lookup returns CDR1 SNHLY and CDR2 FYNNEI. Trimming took 7 bases from V and 0 from J, leaving 9 bases between them. CDR3 region: CASTADLNTEAFF. The CDR3 DNA sequence: TGTGCCAGCACCGCGGACCTGAACACTGAAGCTTTCTTT.

The chain recombines TRBV9 with TRBJ2-3; possibly TRBD2 for D (7 bases). The V gene lost 4 bases and the J gene lost 2 bases, with 17 bases spanning the gap. Germline CDR1 is SGDLS and CDR2 is YYNGEE. This CDR3 has 16 residues. CDR3 amino acids: CASSSRGAGNTDTQYF. For the CDR3, the DNA is TGTGCCAGCAGCTCCCGGGGGGCGGGCAACACAGATACGCAGTATTTT.